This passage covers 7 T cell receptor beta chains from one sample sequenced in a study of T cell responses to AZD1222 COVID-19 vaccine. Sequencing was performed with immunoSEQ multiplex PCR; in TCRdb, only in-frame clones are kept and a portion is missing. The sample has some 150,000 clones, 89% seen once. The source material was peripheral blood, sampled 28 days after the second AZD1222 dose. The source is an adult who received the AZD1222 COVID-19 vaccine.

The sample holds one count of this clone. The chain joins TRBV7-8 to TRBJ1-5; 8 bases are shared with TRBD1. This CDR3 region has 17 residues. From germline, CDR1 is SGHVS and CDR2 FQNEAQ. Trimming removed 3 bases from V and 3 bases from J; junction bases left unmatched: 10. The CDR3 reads CASSLQGAWGANQPQHF. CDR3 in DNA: TGTGCCAGCAGCTTGCAGGGGGCTTGGGGGGCCAATCAGCCCCAGCATTTT.

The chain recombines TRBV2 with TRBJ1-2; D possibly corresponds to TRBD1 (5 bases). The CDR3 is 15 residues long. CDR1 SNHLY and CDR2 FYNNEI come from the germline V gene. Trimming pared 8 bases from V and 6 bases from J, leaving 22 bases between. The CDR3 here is CASGGYLRDPNGYTF. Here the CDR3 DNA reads TGTGCCAGCGGAGGGTATCTAAGGGACCCGAATGGCTACACCTTC.

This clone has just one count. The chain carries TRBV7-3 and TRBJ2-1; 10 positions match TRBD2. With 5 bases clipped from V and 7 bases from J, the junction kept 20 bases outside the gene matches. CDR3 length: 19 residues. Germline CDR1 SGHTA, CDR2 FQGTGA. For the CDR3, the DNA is TGTGCCAGCAGCCTTAGCGGGAGGCCTTTAGCCGTTACGAAAAATGAGCAGTTCTTC. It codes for CASSLSGRPLAVTKNEQFF.

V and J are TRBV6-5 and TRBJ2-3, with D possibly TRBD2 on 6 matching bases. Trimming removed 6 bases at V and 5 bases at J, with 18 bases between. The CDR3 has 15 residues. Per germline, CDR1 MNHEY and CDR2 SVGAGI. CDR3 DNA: TGTGCCAGCAGCTCATGGGTGGGGGGAGGAGATACGCAGTATTTT. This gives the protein CASSSWVGGGDTQYF.

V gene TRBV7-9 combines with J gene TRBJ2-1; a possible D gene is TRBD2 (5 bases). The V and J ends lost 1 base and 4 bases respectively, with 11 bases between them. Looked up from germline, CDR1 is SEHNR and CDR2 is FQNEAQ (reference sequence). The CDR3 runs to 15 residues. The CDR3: CASSLGTFGYNEQFF. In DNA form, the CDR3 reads TGTGCCAGCAGCTTAGGGACTTTTGGGTACAATGAGCAGTTCTTC.

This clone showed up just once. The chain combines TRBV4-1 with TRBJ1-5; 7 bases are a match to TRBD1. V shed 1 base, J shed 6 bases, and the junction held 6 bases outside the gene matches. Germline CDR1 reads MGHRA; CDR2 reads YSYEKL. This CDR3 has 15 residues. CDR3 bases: TGCGCCAGCAGCCAAGCCACAGGGGAAGGTCAGCCCCAGCATTTT. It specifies CASSQATGEGQPQHF.

The CDR3 DNA follows: TGTGCCAGCAGCCCGGGGAGTTCGGGGTGGGATAATTCACCCCTCCACTTT. This translates into CASSPGSSGWDNSPLHF. The V gene is TRBV5-8, the J gene TRBJ1-6; D call uncertain. The V end was cut by 4 bases, the J end by 5 bases, with 19 bases between. This CDR3 spans 17 amino acids. Germline CDR1 is SGHTS and CDR2 is YDEGEE.